The clone carrying this TCR beta chain was counted between two and nine times. TCRdb ran MiXCR on the 5' RACE reads and lists one entry per CDR3 protein. Counted here are about 700,000 distinct CDR3 sequences, 8.6% occurring once; the ten biggest clones make up approximately 0.94%. These data belong to a study of identical twins. Germline CDR1 is SGHTA and CDR2 is FQGNSA. After removal of 3 bases from V and 5 bases from J, the junction contained 4 bases not matched to a gene. This CDR3 has 16 amino acids. In addition, the sample was reused for a study of yellow fever vaccine responses in identical twins.

The sequenced sample was PBMCs. V usage is TRBV7-2 and J usage is TRBJ2-2, with 12 nucleotides matching TRBD2. The clonotype was recovered from a young woman in good health. The chain's CDR3 is CASSFPGLAGTGELFF. CDR3 nucleotide sequence: TGTGCCAGCAGCTTCCCGGGACTAGCGGGTACCGGGGAGCTGTTTTTT.